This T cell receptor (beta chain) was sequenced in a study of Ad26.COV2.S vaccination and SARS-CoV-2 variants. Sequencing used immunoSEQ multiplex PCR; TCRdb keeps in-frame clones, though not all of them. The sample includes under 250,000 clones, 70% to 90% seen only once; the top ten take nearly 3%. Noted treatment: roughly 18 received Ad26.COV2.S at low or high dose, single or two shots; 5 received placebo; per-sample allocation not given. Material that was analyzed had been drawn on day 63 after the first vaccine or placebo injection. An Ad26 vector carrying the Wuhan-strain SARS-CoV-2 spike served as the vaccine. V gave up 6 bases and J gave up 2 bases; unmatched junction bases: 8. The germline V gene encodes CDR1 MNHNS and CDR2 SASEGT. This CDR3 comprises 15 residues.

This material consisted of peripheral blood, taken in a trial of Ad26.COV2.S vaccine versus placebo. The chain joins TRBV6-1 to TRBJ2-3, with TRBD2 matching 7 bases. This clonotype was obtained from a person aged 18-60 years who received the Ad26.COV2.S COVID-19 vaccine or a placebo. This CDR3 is CASRDRLAPTDTQYF. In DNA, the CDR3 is TGTGCCAGCAGGGACCGACTAGCACCCACAGATACGCAGTATTTT.